This T cell receptor beta chain stems from a study of blood T cells in healthy people across ages. The study's findings and limits: Underestimates were what the diversity estimates from one million T cells were considered to be.

This clonotype came up a few times. Its matching antigen is unknown. V lost 5 bases and J lost 8; bases outside the gene matches: 12. This CDR3 has 15 amino acids. The second PCR ran 7 to 11 cycles with a sample-barcoded 5' primer and J-beta primers. TCRdb processed the 5' RACE reads anew with MiXCR; each CDR3 protein has one entry. The sample shows around 970,000 distinct CDR3 sequences, just over 50% of them seen only once. This clonotype originated in a woman aged 55 to 70 in good health. The sample was blood. The chain recombines TRBV12-3 or TRBV12-4 with TRBJ2-1; 7 bases align to TRBD2. The CDR3 nucleotides read TGTGCCAGCAGTCAGCGGGGTTGGAGTTTGGATGAGCAGTTCTTC. Protein product: CASSQRGWSLDEQFF.